What follows are 10 T cell receptor beta chains derived from one specimen sequenced in a study of identical twins listed by TCRdb under 2016. The library was generated by 5' RACE. The instrument given in TCRdb is Illumina HiSeq 2000. TCRdb redid the processing of the public reads, applying fastp at Q25 and MiXCR, and retained in-frame beta chains. Each entry merges the rows of one CDR3 protein and shows their most common DNA and genes. Counted in this sample were roughly 690,000 distinct CDR3 sequences; less than 7% of them appeared once. Approximately 2% of the sample is taken by the ten largest. The sequenced sample was naive T cells sorted from blood. This sample's cell subset or site label indicates: cells isolated with a human naive T-cell isolation kit. These receptors all stem from a man aged 18 to 35 in good health.

This clonotype appeared many times. The V call is TRBV4-2, the J call TRBJ2-7; possibly TRBD1 for D (6 bases). The CDR3 loop spans 17 amino acids. Germline CDR1 LGHNA, CDR2 YNFKEQ. Deletions cut 4 bases from V and 0 bases from J, with 19 bases between. This chain's CDR3 is CASSPDHRVLSSYEQYF. The CDR3 region has the DNA TGTGCCAGCAGCCCCGATCACAGGGTCCTGAGCTCCTACGAGCAGTACTTC.

In this sample, this clonotype turned up a few times. This chain uses TRBV24-1 with TRBJ2-1; the D gene is possibly TRBD1 (6 bases). The CDR3 contains 14 residues. V lost 4 bases to trimming and J lost 10 bases, with 16 bases between them. Germline-derived CDR1 and CDR2 are KGHDR and SFDVKD. CDR3 residues: CATSERTSTGEQFF. Written as DNA, the CDR3 is TGTGCCACCAGTGAGAGGACATCTACAGGGGAGCAGTTCTTC.

This clonotype was observed a few times. V and J are TRBV11-2 and TRBJ2-3; 8 bases map to TRBD2. CDR3 length: 16 residues. Germline values: CDR1 SGHAT, CDR2 FQNNGV. V was pared by 5 bases and J by 3 bases, with 10 bases of the junction left unmatched. CDR3: CASSPFEASGTDTQYF. The CDR3 DNA is TGTGCCAGCAGCCCATTTGAGGCTAGCGGGACAGATACGCAGTATTTT.

This sequence joins TRBV5-1 and TRBJ1-1; D unresolved. This CDR3 is 15 amino acids long. Germline-derived CDR1 and CDR2 are SGHRS and YFSETQ. Deletions cut 0 bases from V and 0 bases from J, with 9 bases between. CDR3 sequence: CASSLDPAMNTEAFF. CDR3 DNA sequence: TGCGCCAGCAGCTTGGATCCGGCGATGAACACTGAAGCTTTCTTT.

This sequence joins TRBV19 and TRBJ2-5, with D possibly matching TRBD1 (6 bases). V lost 8 bases to trimming and J lost 0 bases, with 16 bases between them. The CDR3 runs 15 residues. CDR1 and CDR2 from the germline V gene are LNHDA and SQIVND (reference sequence). The CDR3 sequence is CASSTGDLYQETQYF. The CDR3 DNA follows: TGTGCCAGTTCGACAGGAGATCTGTACCAAGAGACCCAGTACTTC.

In its sample, this clonotype was seen a few times. The V gene is TRBV11-2, the J gene TRBJ2-1; TRBD2 matches 9 bases. The CDR3 loop spans 17 amino acids. Germline assignment: CDR1 SGHAT and CDR2 FQNNGV. The J segment lost 4 bases and the V segment lost 0 bases, leaving 7 bases of the junction unmatched. CDR3 DNA: TGTGCCAGCAGCTTAGATCCTCAGACTAGCGGTTACAATGAGCAGTTCTTC. It yields the protein CASSLDPQTSGYNEQFF.

This clonotype was seen ten or more times. V and J are TRBV29-1 and TRBJ2-1; the D gene is possibly TRBD2 (5 bases). V was pared by 5 bases and J by 7 bases, with 15 bases between. The germline CDR1 and CDR2 sequences are SQVTM and ANQGSEA. The CDR3 runs 13 residues. This CDR3 is CSVPDYLLNEQFF. In DNA form, the CDR3 reads TGCAGCGTTCCCGACTACCTGCTGAATGAGCAGTTCTTC.

This clonotype showed up many times. The chain joins TRBV5-1 to TRBJ2-1; unclear D gene. V was pared by 0 bases and J by 7 bases, with 8 bases between. The CDR3 length is 13 residues. Germline V gives CDR1 SGHRS, CDR2 YFSETQ. The CDR3 DNA reads TGCGCCAGCAGCTTGGCCCATCAGAATGAGCAGTTCTTC. It yields the protein CASSLAHQNEQFF.

This chain connects TRBV7-3 to TRBJ2-6; 8 positions agree with TRBD1. The CDR3 consists of 18 residues. CDR1 and CDR2 from the germline V gene are SGHTA and FQGTGA. V gave up 1 base and J gave up 0 bases; unmatched junction bases: 5. DNA of the CDR3: TGTGCCAGCAGCTTAATGGGACAGGTGACCTCTGGGGCCAACGTCCTGACTTTC. It encodes CASSLMGQVTSGANVLTF.

This clonotype came up a few times. This chain uses TRBV27 with TRBJ2-7; no firm D call. Looked up from germline, CDR1 is MNHEY and CDR2 is SMNVEV (reference sequence). The CDR3 is made up of 15 amino acids. Trimming took 4 bases from V and 1 from J, leaving 14 bases between them. The CDR3: CASSSQEVRSYEQYV. DNA of the CDR3: TGTGCCAGCAGTTCACAAGAAGTTAGGTCCTACGAGCAGTACGTC.